What follows is one TCR beta chain and its context. Its antigen is not identified. The data stem from a study of cytomegalovirus exposure and HLA in healthy donors. Study details: About 180 million T cells yielded 100 million or so unique TCR beta sequences in earlier analysis.

Germline-derived CDR1 and CDR2 are MNHEY and SVGAGI. The CDR3 loop spans 15 amino acids. Trimming shortened V by 2 bases and J by 0 bases, and 7 bases separated the two germline ends. Study conclusions and caveats: Earlier results showed most TCR beta V segments being productive about 90% or about 30% of the time.

PCR was performed using 60 Vbeta and 13 Jbeta primers. Assay: immunoSEQ multiplex PCR; the TCRdb copy retains only in-frame clones and omits some. The sample has roughly 120,000 clones. All the people who gave samples were healthy bone marrow donors. The V gene is TRBV6-5, the J gene TRBJ1-4; no definite D call. The material sequenced was PBMCs. The sequence derives from a man aged 40-55 years in good health and CMV-seronegative. The CDR3 bases are TGTGCCAGCAGTTACACTCCTTCAACTAATGAAAAACTGTTTTTT. Encoded protein: CASSYTPSTNEKLFF.